Below, one T cell receptor (beta chain) is given with its context. The antigen remains undetermined. The repertoire was sequenced with immunoSEQ multiplex PCR; TCRdb's copy has only in-frame clones and lacks some. The sample includes around 100,000 clones, 80% to 95% of them seen just once. Per the germline V gene, CDR1 is MNHEY and CDR2 is SMNVEV (reference sequence). This CDR3 comprises 15 residues. Trimming removed 10 bases at V and 5 bases at J, with 23 bases between. The entry originates in a study of T cell responses to AZD1222 COVID-19 vaccine. Study-wide background: The analysis combined second doses at about 4 or about 12 weeks. Broader study findings: The donor group comprised mostly white British people and more females; the analysis possibly underestimated clonal diversity. Reports indicate that nearly half of spike-specific TCRs are directed at unmutated variant regions.

This TCR derives from an adult in good health. V usage is TRBV27 and J usage is TRBJ2-5; D is perhaps TRBD2 (6 bases). The sequenced sample was peripheral blood, obtained on day 0 of AZD1222 vaccination. The CDR3 coding sequence is TGTGCCACGGCATGGGCGGGGCCTAACTGGGAGACCCAGTACTTC. Translating it yields CATAWAGPNWETQYF.